This T cell receptor beta chain was identified in a study of blood T cell repertoires in COVID-19. Study at large: The United States, Italy and Spain provided the acute and convalescent COVID-19 samples. The cDNA or gDNA used as material had been derived from T cells, B-cell-depleted T cells, or PBMCs.

Under the authors' procedure: Amplification of reference gene primers provided the estimated nucleated cell counts. Here immunoSEQ multiplex PCR was the method, and the copy in TCRdb shows in-frame clones only, minus some. That table supplies the V and J calls and clone size; D and trimming were determined from the DNA. The sample includes around 76,000 clones, more than 60% of them seen just once. The CDR3 extends over 17 amino acids. Germline CDR1 LGHDT, CDR2 YNNKEL (reference sequence). V was shortened by 4 bases and J by 4 bases, with 20 bases between the two germline ends. The chain links TRBV3-1 (or the pseudogene TRBV3-2) to TRBJ1-5, with a weak D call TRBD1 (6 bases). The receptor was isolated from a woman at least 80 years old with active or convalescent COVID-19. Sequencing was carried out using peripheral blood. The CDR3 coding sequence is TGTGCCAGCAGCCCGGGGGGCGGCCAGGGGCCAAATCAGCCCCAGCATTTT. This gives the protein CASSPGGGQGPNQPQHF.